This passage covers 14 T cell receptor beta chains from one sample sequenced in a study of blood T cells in healthy people across ages. Then a second PCR, running about 7 to 11 cycles, was carried out with a sample-barcoded 5' primer and a J-beta primer mix. A single record per CDR3 protein comes from TCRdb applying MiXCR to the 5' RACE reads. This table holds approximately 1.5 million distinct CDR3 sequences, approximately 32% found once. Sequences were obtained from blood. These receptors were taken from a woman between 25 and 40 years old in good health.

This clonotype has a single count. The V and J genes are TRBV4-1 and TRBJ2-1; maybe TRBD1 (6 bases). The DNA end lines up better with TRBJ2-7; the J call may be wrong. This CDR3 comprises 13 residues. Germline V lookup: CDR1 MGHRA, CDR2 YSYEKL. The CDR3 loop is CASSLNRDNEQYF. CDR3 DNA: TGCGCCAGCAGCCTCAACAGGGACAATGAGCAGTACTTC.

The chain links TRBV9 to TRBJ1-3; D gene unclear. In germline, CDR1 is SGDLS, CDR2 YYNGEE. This CDR3 region has 16 residues. V dropped 0 bases and J dropped 4 bases, with 14 bases sitting between them. CDR3 nucleotide sequence: TGTGCCAGCAGCGTAGAGTTCGGAGGGATAGGAAACACCATATATTTT. This sequence encodes CASSVEFGGIGNTIYF.

Worth noting for this clonotype: Since a much larger clone is just one base distant, this may be a read error. J is TRBJ2-7 and V is TRBV15; 7 nucleotides agree with TRBD2. CDR1 and CDR2 (germline): LNHNV, YYDKDF (reference sequence). The CDR3 spans 16 residues. The CDR3 DNA sequence: TGTGCCACCAGCAGAGATAAAGCGGGAAGCTCCTACAAGCAGTACTTC. Translating gives CATSRDKAGSSYKQYF.

This clonotype showed up just a few times. This chain links TRBV10-3 with TRBJ2-1; possibly TRBD2 for D (5 bases). The V end was cut by 8 bases, the J end by 1 base, with 9 bases between. There are 13 residues in the CDR3. Germline CDR1 ENHRY, CDR2 SYGVKD. The CDR3 region is CAIGRGSYNEQFF. The CDR3 DNA sequence: TGTGCCATCGGGAGAGGATCCTACAATGAGCAGTTCTTC.

This clonotype was detected a few times. The genes are TRBV12-3 or TRBV12-4 and TRBJ2-3; TRBD1 is a possible D gene (5 bases). The V and J ends lost 5 bases and 1 base respectively, with 13 bases between them. The CDR3 is made up of 15 amino acids. CDR3 DNA sequence: TGTGCCAGCAGTCCCCATTTGGGGCGCACAGATACGCAGTATTTT. Encoded protein: CASSPHLGRTDTQYF.

This clonotype was seen at least ten times. The rearrangement uses TRBV4-1 and TRBJ2-5, with 8 bases lining up with TRBD1. CDR3 size: 14 residues. Germline V lookup: CDR1 MGHRA, CDR2 YSYEKL. The junction had 8 bases not matched to a gene; V was cut back by 4 bases and J by 7 bases. DNA for the CDR3: TGCGCCAGCAGCCGTCAGGGGGCTATGGGGACCCAGTACTTC. Translation gives CASSRQGAMGTQYF.

The table lists this clonotype with a few counts. The V and J genes are TRBV9 and TRBJ2-5; 8 positions match TRBD1. The CDR3 totals 16 residues. Per the germline V gene, CDR1 is SGDLS and CDR2 is YYNGEE. The V gene end was trimmed by 0 bases and the J gene end by 5 bases; junction bases not matched to a gene: 9. The CDR3 coding sequence is TGTGCCAGCAGCGTAGACCCCGGGACAGGCGGGGAGACCCAGTACTTC. Protein: CASSVDPGTGGETQYF.

A remark on this clonotype: A much more abundant neighbour one base away suggests this may be a read error. The V and J genes are TRBV29-1 and TRBJ1-2; D is perhaps TRBD1 (5 bases). This CDR3 has 13 residues. CDR1 and CDR2 from the germline V gene are SQVTM and ANQGSEA. This CDR3 reads CSVEGGTDYDYTF. The CDR3 DNA sequence: TGCAGCGTTGAAGGGGGGACGGACTATGACTACACCTTC.

This clonotype was detected only once. V is TRBV20-1 and J is TRBJ2-1, with 9 bases lining up with TRBD1. The CDR3 runs to 16 residues. Germline-derived CDR1 and CDR2 are DFQATT and SNEGSKA (reference sequence). With 2 bases clipped from V and 4 bases from J, the junction kept 9 bases outside the gene matches. The CDR3: CSARSFRGQGYNEQFF. The CDR3 DNA is TGCAGTGCTAGAAGTTTCCGGGGACAGGGTTACAATGAGCAGTTCTTC.

CDR3 DNA sequence: TGTGCCAGCAACCACCTTAACTATGGCTACACCTTC. Translation: CASNHLNYGYTF. V gene TRBV12-3 or TRBV12-4 combines with J gene TRBJ1-2; no clear D gene. Trimming took off 7 bases at V and 1 base at J, with 7 bases between the two ends. This CDR3 has 12 amino acids.

This chain joins TRBV27 and TRBJ2-7, with D perhaps TRBD1 (5 bases). The CDR3 covers 14 residues. Germline V gene data show CDR1 as MNHEY and CDR2 as SMNVEV (reference sequence). Trimming cost V 3 bases and J 3 bases, with 12 bases left between them. The CDR3 protein is CASSFKQAIYEQYF. In DNA form, the CDR3 reads TGTGCCAGCAGTTTTAAACAGGCGATCTACGAGCAGTACTTC.

This clonotype showed up many times. The chain employs TRBV18 and TRBJ2-5, with TRBD1 matching over 9 bases. This CDR3 region has 14 residues. V shed 3 bases, J shed 4 bases, and the junction held 3 bases outside the gene matches. Germline V CDR1 and CDR2: KGHSH, LQKENI. CDR3 nucleotide sequence: TGTGCCAGCTCACCCGCGACAGGGGGAGAGACCCAGTACTTC. It translates to CASSPATGGETQYF.

Notes on this clonotype: The germline gene is not matched at one end of the junction; a read error may be the cause. The chain combines TRBV4-1 with TRBJ1-5; 10 positions match TRBD1. The CDR3 covers 19 residues. Germline-derived CDR1 and CDR2 are MGHRA and YSYEKL. Here the CDR3 reads CAGSQTNRDRGLVGQPQHF. As DNA, the CDR3 is TGCGCCGGCAGCCAAACCAACCGGGACAGGGGATTGGTAGGTCAGCCCCAGCATTTT.

The V call is TRBV9, the J call TRBJ1-4; D remains ambiguous. The CDR3 runs to 14 residues. Between the trimmed V and J ends, which lost 4 bases and 8 bases, there was a span of 15 bases. Germline CDR1 SGDLS, CDR2 YYNGEE. CDR3 region: CASSPREVEEKLFF. As DNA, the CDR3 is TGTGCCAGCAGCCCCCGAGAGGTAGAGGAAAAACTGTTTTTT. Full variable domain (missing parts from reference TRBV9 and TRBJ1-4): DSGVTQTPKHLITATGQRVTLRCSPRSGDLSVYWYQQSLDQGLQFLIQYYNGEERAKGNILERFSAQQFPDLHSELNLSSLELGDSALYFCASSPREVEEKLFFGSGTQLSVL.